What follows are 23 T cell receptor beta chains derived from one specimen sequenced in a study of long-term antiretroviral therapy in people with HIV. At the survey level, the v3.0 immunoSEQ assay was run. This table comes from immunoSEQ multiplex PCR, and its TCRdb copy is limited to in-frame clones, with some not included. The profile shows about 43,000 clones, about 89% of them singletons. Sample: unsorted PBMCs, taken 0.1 years before starting antiretroviral therapy. Receptors originate from a woman between 50 and 59 years old with HIV.

The rearrangement joins TRBV5-6 to TRBJ2-3, with 9 bases that match TRBD1. V lost 3 bases to trimming and J lost 1 base; unmatched junction nucleotides: 3. The CDR3 length is 15 residues. Per germline, CDR1 SGHDT and CDR2 YYEEEE. The CDR3 nucleotides read TGTGCCAGCAGCTGGGACAGGGTCGGCACAGATACGCAGTATTTT. This translates into CASSWDRVGTDTQYF.

J is TRBJ1-2 and V is TRBV6-6; D possibly corresponds to TRBD1 (5 bases). Germline-derived CDR1 and CDR2 are MNHNY and SVGAGI (reference sequence). There are 16 residues in the CDR3. V was pared by 11 bases and J by 4 bases, with 26 bases between. The chain's CDR3 is CAAHDSWGREGYGYTF. The DNA for the CDR3 is TGTGCCGCTCACGACTCATGGGGCAGGGAAGGCTATGGCTACACCTTC.

The chain is built from TRBV27 and TRBJ1-1; possible D gene TRBD1, 6 bases. CDR3 length: 13 residues. Germline lookup yields CDR1 MNHEY and CDR2 SMNVEV (reference sequence). Trimming took 6 bases from V and 1 from J, leaving 9 bases between them. CDR3 DNA sequence: TGTGCCAGCAGGACGACAGGGAACACTGAAGCTTTCTTT. Its protein product is CASRTTGNTEAFF.

J is TRBJ2-2 and V is TRBV11-3; D may be TRBD2 (5 bases). The V and J ends lost 5 bases and 7 bases respectively, with 8 bases between them. This CDR3 comprises 12 residues. CDR1 is SGHNT and CDR2 is YENEEA in the germline V gene. The CDR3 spells CASSPGLGELFF. The CDR3 nucleotides are TGTGCCAGCAGCCCCGGACTCGGGGAGCTGTTTTTT.

The V call is TRBV7-2, the J call TRBJ2-5, with D maybe TRBD1 (5 bases). This CDR3 is 17 amino acids long. V was clipped by 0 bases and J by 0 bases, with 14 bases between them. CDR1 is SGHTA, CDR2 FQGNSA, per germline. This CDR3 reads CASSLAVQGTYQETQYF. CDR3 nucleotides: TGTGCCAGCAGCTTAGCGGTTCAGGGAACGTACCAAGAGACCCAGTACTTC.

J is TRBJ2-5 and V is TRBV10-3; 7 bases fit TRBD1. The CDR3 totals 14 residues. CDR1 is ENHRY, CDR2 SYGVKD, per germline. The ends lost 8 bases at V and 1 base at J; junction bases unmatched: 7. CDR3 DNA: TGTGCCATCGGTTGGACAGGCTCCCAAGAGACCCAGTACTTC. This sequence encodes CAIGWTGSQETQYF.

CDR3 amino acids: CASSLGSDNSPLHF. CDR3 nucleotides: TGTGCCAGCAGCTTAGGGAGCGATAATTCACCCCTCCACTTT. The chain employs TRBV7-3 and TRBJ1-6, with D uncertain. Germline-derived CDR1 and CDR2 are SGHTA and FQGTGA. The CDR3 consists of 14 residues. Between the trimmed V and J ends, which lost 2 bases and 5 bases, there was a span of 7 bases.

J is TRBJ1-1 and V is TRBV6-5; possible D gene TRBD1, 5 bases. CDR1 is MNHEY, CDR2 SVGAGI, per germline. The length of the CDR3 is 16 residues. V shed 0 bases and J shed 3 bases, with 14 bases lying between them. In DNA, the CDR3 is TGTGCCAGCAGTTACTCGAAAGGGGCCGGTGACACTGAAGCTTTCTTT. It is translated as CASSYSKGAGDTEAFF.

The chain joins TRBV30 to TRBJ1-1; unclear D gene. Germline CDR1 is GTSNPN and CDR2 is SVGIG (reference sequence). The V end lost 4 bases, the J end lost 0 bases, and 15 bases lay between the germline ends. The CDR3 totals 15 residues. The CDR3 DNA is TGTGCCTGGATTAAGGCGGGGTACCTGAACACTGAAGCTTTCTTT. This translates into CAWIKAGYLNTEAFF.

V usage is TRBV6-5 and J usage is TRBJ1-5; D remains unclear. Germline CDR1 reads MNHEY; CDR2 reads SVGAGI. The CDR3 contains 13 residues. Deletions cut 0 bases from V and 4 bases from J, with 4 bases between. The CDR3 loop reads CASSYSLNQPQHF. The DNA for the CDR3 is TGTGCCAGCAGTTACTCGTTGAATCAGCCCCAGCATTTT.

The chain has TRBV19 and TRBJ1-5; tentatively, D is TRBD1 (5 bases). This CDR3 contains 15 residues. Germline CDR1 LNHDA, CDR2 SQIVND (reference sequence). V was trimmed by 7 bases and J by 1 base, leaving 14 bases between them. CDR3 sequence reads: CASKTGTRSNQPQHF. In DNA, the CDR3 is TGTGCCAGTAAAACGGGGACGAGGAGCAATCAGCCCCAGCATTTT.

The J gene is TRBJ2-5, the V gene TRBV9, with 10 bases identical to TRBD2. J was trimmed by 4 bases and V by 0 bases; bases with no gene match: 9. CDR3 length: 17 amino acids. CDR1 is SGDLS, CDR2 YYNGEE, per germline. The CDR3 DNA reads as TGTGCCAGCAGCGTAGGCAGTAGCGGGGGGAGTGGAGAGACCCAGTACTTC. Translation gives CASSVGSSGGSGETQYF.

The genes are TRBV27 and TRBJ2-3; 9 bases line up with TRBD2. The CDR3 is 16 residues long. V lost 6 bases and J lost 4; bases outside the gene matches: 11. The germline gives CDR1 MNHEY, CDR2 SMNVEV (reference sequence). The chain's CDR3 is CASSLRRGGAPDTQYF. The CDR3 DNA follows: TGTGCCAGCAGCCTACGGCGCGGGGGGGCCCCAGATACGCAGTATTTT.

This clone was detected a few times. This rearrangement joins TRBV2 to TRBJ1-6; tentatively, D is TRBD1 (6 bases). The CDR3 covers 15 residues. Germline V CDR1 and CDR2: SNHLY, FYNNEI. Trimming cost V 6 bases and J 7 bases, with 16 bases left between them. CDR3 nucleotide sequence: TGTGCCAGCAGGGGAGCACAGGGTTGGAATTCACCCCTCCACTTT. Translating gives CASRGAQGWNSPLHF. Full variable domain (outside the CDR3, taken from reference TRBV2 and TRBJ1-6): EPEVTQTPSHQVTQMGQEVILRCVPISNHLYFYWYRQILGQKVEFLVSFYNNEISEKSEIFDDQFSVERPDGSNFTLKIRSTKLEDSAMYFCASRGAQGWNSPLHFGNGTRLTVT.

The gene calls are TRBV7-9 and TRBJ2-3; possibly TRBD1 for D (6 bases). Germline CDR1 reads SEHNR; CDR2 reads FQNEAQ (reference sequence). The CDR3 spans 14 residues. With 4 bases removed from V and 4 bases from J, the gap between germline ends came to 12 bases. The CDR3 bases are TGTGCCAGCAGCTCGTCGGCAGGGGCAGATACGCAGTATTTT. This translates into CASSSSAGADTQYF.

The chain recombines TRBV5-1 with TRBJ1-2, with no clear D. This CDR3 is 14 amino acids long. The germline V gene has CDR1 SGHRS and CDR2 YFSETQ. The V and J ends lost 0 bases and 5 bases respectively, with 11 bases between them. This chain's CDR3 is CASSLEAQPYGYTF. The CDR3 DNA reads as TGCGCCAGCAGCTTGGAGGCACAACCTTATGGCTACACCTTC.

The chain carries TRBV21-1 and TRBJ2-7; the table's D call of TRBD2 was not tested on the DNA. TRBV21-1 is labeled a pseudogene. The CDR3 is 16 amino acids. CDR3 residues: CASSTDGGSNSYEQYF. The CDR3 nucleotides are TGTGCCAGCAGCACCGACGGCGGTTCCAACTCCTACGAGCAGTACTTC.

This clone came up once. The J gene is TRBJ2-2, the V gene TRBV7-9, with D perhaps given as TRBD1 or TRBD2 (6 bases each). The germline CDR1 and CDR2 sequences are SEHNR and FQNEAQ (reference sequence). The V end was cut by 3 bases, the J end by 6 bases, with 11 bases between. The length of the CDR3 is 14 residues. CDR3 protein: CASSFGGMAGELFF. Written as DNA, the CDR3 is TGTGCCAGCAGCTTCGGGGGCATGGCCGGGGAGCTGTTTTTT.

This clone has just a few counts. The gene calls are TRBV27 and TRBJ1-1; D ambiguous. The CDR3 contains 14 residues. With 4 bases removed from V and 3 bases from J, the gap between germline ends came to 12 bases. CDR1 is MNHEY and CDR2 is SMNVEV in the germline V gene (reference sequence). The chain's CDR3 is CASSSADGYTEAFF. DNA of the CDR3: TGTGCCAGCAGTTCCGCGGACGGGTACACTGAAGCTTTCTTT.

This clone was observed a few times. The chain is built from TRBV18 and TRBJ1-4; tentative D call: TRBD1 (5 bases). The CDR3 contains 16 residues. The V end was cut by 3 bases, the J end by 3 bases, with 14 bases between. Germline V gene sequence: CDR1 KGHSH, CDR2 LQKENI. The CDR3 protein is CASSPRHGGANEKLFF. CDR3 DNA sequence: TGTGCCAGCTCACCCCGTCATGGGGGTGCTAATGAAAAACTGTTTTTT.

The genes are TRBV7-9 and TRBJ1-2, with D perhaps matching TRBD1 (5 bases). The CDR3 consists of 15 residues. Trimming stripped 5 bases from V and 0 bases from J, with 13 bases between. The V gene's germline CDR1 is SEHNR and CDR2 FQNEAQ (reference sequence). CDR3: CASSPRGSANYGYTF. The CDR3, as DNA: TGTGCCAGCAGCCCCCGGGGCTCAGCTAACTATGGCTACACCTTC.

This clone showed up just once. V and J are TRBV15 and TRBJ1-3; D not certain. Germline lookup yields CDR1 LNHNV and CDR2 YYDKDF (reference sequence). V gave up 3 bases and J gave up 0 bases, with 9 bases separating them. The CDR3 runs 15 residues. CDR3 region: CATSRAISSGNTIYF. CDR3 bases: TGTGCCACCAGCAGGGCGATTAGCTCTGGAAACACCATATATTTT.

The rearrangement links TRBV21-1 to TRBJ2-7; TRBD1 is taken as the D call from the table, unchecked against the DNA. TRBV21-1 counts as a pseudogene. The CDR3 extends over 13 amino acids. The chain's CDR3 is CASSNDRRYEQYF. CDR3 bases: TGTGCCAGCAGCAATGACAGGAGATACGAGCAGTACTTC.